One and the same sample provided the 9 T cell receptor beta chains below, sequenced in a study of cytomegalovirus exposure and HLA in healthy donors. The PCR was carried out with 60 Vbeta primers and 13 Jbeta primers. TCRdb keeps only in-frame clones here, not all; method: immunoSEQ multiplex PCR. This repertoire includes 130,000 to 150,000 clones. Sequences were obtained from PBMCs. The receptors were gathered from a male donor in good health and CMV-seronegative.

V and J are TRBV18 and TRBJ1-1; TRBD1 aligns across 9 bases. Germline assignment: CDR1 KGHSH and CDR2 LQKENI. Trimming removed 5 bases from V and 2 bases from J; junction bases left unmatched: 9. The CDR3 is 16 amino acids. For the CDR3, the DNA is TGTGCCAGCTCAAGACTACAGGGGGCAGAAAACACTGAAGCTTTCTTT. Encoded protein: CASSRLQGAENTEAFF.

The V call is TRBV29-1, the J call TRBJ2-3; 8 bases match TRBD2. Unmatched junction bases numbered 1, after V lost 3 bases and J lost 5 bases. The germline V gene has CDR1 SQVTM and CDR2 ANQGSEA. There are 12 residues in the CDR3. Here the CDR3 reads CSVERGVDTQYF. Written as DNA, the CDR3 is TGCAGCGTTGAGCGGGGGGTAGATACGCAGTATTTT.

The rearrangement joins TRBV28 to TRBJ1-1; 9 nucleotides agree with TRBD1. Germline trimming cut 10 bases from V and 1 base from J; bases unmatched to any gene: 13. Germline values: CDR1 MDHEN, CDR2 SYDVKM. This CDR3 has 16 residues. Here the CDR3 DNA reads TGTGCCACCCTCATCTTACCGGGACAGGGGAACACTGAAGCTTTCTTT. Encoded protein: CATLILPGQGNTEAFF.

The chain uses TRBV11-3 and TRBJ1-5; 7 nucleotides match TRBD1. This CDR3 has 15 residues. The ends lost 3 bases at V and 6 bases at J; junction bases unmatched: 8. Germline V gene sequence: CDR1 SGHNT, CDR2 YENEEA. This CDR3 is CASSFSGRGFQPQHF. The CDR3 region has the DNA TGTGCCAGCAGCTTTTCGGGCAGGGGGTTTCAGCCCCAGCATTTT.

CDR3 nucleotides: TGCGCCAGCAGCCGAGGACAGGGAGCCAAAAACATTCAGTACTTC. Protein sequence: CASSRGQGAKNIQYF. V gene TRBV5-1 combines with J gene TRBJ2-4; 8 bases map to TRBD1. CDR3 length: 15 residues. Looked up from germline, CDR1 is SGHRS and CDR2 is YFSETQ. V shed 4 bases and J 0 bases; nucleotides not matched to a gene: 3.

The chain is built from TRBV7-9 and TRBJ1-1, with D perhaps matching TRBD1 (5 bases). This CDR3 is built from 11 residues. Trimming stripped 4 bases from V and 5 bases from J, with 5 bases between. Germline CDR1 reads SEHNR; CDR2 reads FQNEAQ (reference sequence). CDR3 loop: CASSSGTEAFF. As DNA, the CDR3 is TGTGCCAGCAGCTCAGGGACTGAAGCTTTCTTT.

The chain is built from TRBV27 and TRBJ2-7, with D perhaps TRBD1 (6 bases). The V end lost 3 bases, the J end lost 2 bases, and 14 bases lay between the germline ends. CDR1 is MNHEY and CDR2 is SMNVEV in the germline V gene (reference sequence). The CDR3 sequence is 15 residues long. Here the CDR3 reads CASSFMWTVTYEQYF. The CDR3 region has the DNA TGTGCCAGCAGTTTTATGTGGACAGTGACCTACGAGCAGTACTTC.

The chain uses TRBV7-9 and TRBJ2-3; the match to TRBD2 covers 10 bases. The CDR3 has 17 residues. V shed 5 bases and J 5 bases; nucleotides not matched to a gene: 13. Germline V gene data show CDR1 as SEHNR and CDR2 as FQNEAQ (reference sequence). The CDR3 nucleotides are TGTGCCAGCAGCAGACAAGCGGGGGGGCGGGGGAAAGATACGCAGTATTTT. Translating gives CASSRQAGGRGKDTQYF. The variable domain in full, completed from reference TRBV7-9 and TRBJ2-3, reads DTGVSQNPRHKITKRGQNVTFRCDPISEHNRLYWYRQTLGQGPEFLTYFQNEAQLEKSRLLSDRFSAERPKGSFSTLEIQRTEQGDSAMYLCASSRQAGGRGKDTQYFGPGTRLTVL.

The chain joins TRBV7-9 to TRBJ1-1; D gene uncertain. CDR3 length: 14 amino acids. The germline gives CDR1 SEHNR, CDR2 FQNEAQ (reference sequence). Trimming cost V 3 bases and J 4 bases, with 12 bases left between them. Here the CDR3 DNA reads TGTGCCAGCAGCTTTCGGAAGACGGGCACTGAAGCTTTCTTT. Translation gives CASSFRKTGTEAFF.